Sequencing of this T cell receptor beta chain was carried out in a study of T cell responses to AZD1222 COVID-19 vaccine (dated by TCRdb to the early 2020s). Concerning the study at large: AZD1222 recipients whose second dose came at about 4 weeks and those whose second dose came at about 12 weeks were combined into one group, since spike-specific TCR depth and breadth did not differ between the two schedules. A total of about 230 trial participants underwent TCR sequencing, of whom some 210 received two doses of AZD1222 and approximately 25 received two doses of the MenACWY control vaccine. Enrollment into the trials was organized by age into subgroups of 18-55, 56-69 and 70-plus years, and those subgroups contained about 160, 30 and 59 TCR-sequenced participants, respectively. Overall study outcomes, separate from this receptor: No day 14 peak-response samples were available, so repertoires were characterized only after the peak T cell response. Most participants were white British and females outnumbered males, and the authors suggested that clonal diversity may have been underestimated. In the small 56-69-year group, the increase in depth fell short of significance, most likely because of low power. Nearly half of unique spike-specific TCRs reportedly recognized epitopes outside regions mutated in the B.1.351 and B.1.1.7 variants. Conclusions about previously exposed vaccinees are limited because only six or seven AZD1222 recipients were SARS-CoV-2 seropositive at baseline. After two AZD1222 doses, spike-specific TCR breadth and depth were significantly higher than at day 0 and than in MenACWY recipients. The vaccine-associated CD4 TCRs covered the entire spike protein, and the dominant responses fell in regions 160-218 and 743-854.

With regard to this clone: The antigen it binds to is not known. Base-call qualities are not available, and no considerably larger clone is one nucleotide away.

The CDR3 regions of human TCRbeta chains were analyzed by immunosequencing. Concerning the study's data processing: TCRs in the repertoires were matched against a reference library of SARS-CoV-2-specific TCRs that had been generated with the MIRA antigen-specificity platform. Breadth was defined as the fraction of unique TCRs that were SARS-CoV-2-associated. Depth was defined as the fraction of total T cells that were SARS-CoV-2-associated. Using the MIRA data, every spike-specific TCR was mapped to the spike region that the TCR reacted to and assigned to either a CD4 or a CD8 class. Log10-transformed breadth and depth values were compared by one-way ANOVA with Sidak's multiple comparisons tests. As stored in TCRdb, this immuneACCESS dataset retains in-frame rearrangements with V and J assigned. A fraction of the clones does not appear; measured against another copy, unresolved V genes explain less than half of the discrepancy, and the remainder lacks a known reason. V, J and clone size were drawn from that table, and D and trimming were deduced from the DNA. The sample records around 180,000 clones, approximately 90% of which are singletons. The top ten hold approximately 3% of the sample.

Sample time point, as interpreted from the label and publication: baseline before first vaccination. Vaccinee samples were obtained from the UK trials COV001 and COV002, which included a single-blind randomized controlled phase 2/3 trial of AZD1222 (ChAdOx1 nCoV-19) in healthy adults. Trial participant PBMC samples were collected at day 0 and day 28 after the second dose for TCRbeta chain sequencing. Including the terminal cysteine and phenylalanine, the CDR3 comprises 15 residues. The entry retains the CDR3 DNA only, 45 bases that are in frame from base 1. The germline V gene provides CDR1 KGHSH and CDR2 LQKENI. V is cut by 3 bases and J by 4 bases, and the space between the germline ends is 15 bases.

The rearranged chain carries TRBV18 and TRBJ1-2; a tentative D match to TRBD1 spans 6 bases. This sequence originates from an adult in good health. The sequenced sample was peripheral blood, obtained on day 0 of AZD1222 vaccination. The CDR3 region reads CASSPTGSSPYGYTF. The sequenced DNA: TGTGCCAGCTCACCCACAGGGAGTTCCCCCTATGGCTACACCTTC.